This TCR beta chain was recovered during a study of blood T cell repertoires in COVID-19 (dated by TCRdb to about 2020). Looking at the study overall: The collaborator samples originated in the United States, Italy and Spain and spanned the acute and convalescent phases of COVID-19. The prospective study material was composed of cDNA or gDNA derived from T cells, B-cell-depleted T cells, or PBMCs. Deeply sampled blood TCRbeta repertoires from subjects exposed to, actively infected with, or recovered from COVID-19 were included in the dataset. The repertoires were made available in a free public database intended to serve as a resource for research on the immune response to SARS-CoV-2. The samples were drawn from the first 160 participants of the ongoing ImmuneRACE study and from over 950 subjects provided by 6 global collaborators. Sample metadata almost always included a de-identified subject ID, COVID-19 status, age in years and sex. Where available, HLA class I and class II types were taken from metadata supplied by the sample provider and were not determined by assay-based typing. Broad study findings and their caveats: The amount of clinical and demographic metadata varied by source and participant and was provided uncurated.

Worth noting for this clone: The specificity of this receptor is unknown. Qualities for individual bases were not recorded, and no much larger clone is one base off.

Trimming takes 5 bases from V and 2 bases from J, and the germline ends sit 19 bases apart. Including the terminal cysteine and phenylalanine, the CDR3 comprises 17 residues. Only the CDR3 portion is preserved as DNA: 51 bases, with reading frame beginning at the first base. According to the germline V gene (reference sequence), CDR1 reads LNHDA and CDR2 reads SQIVND. TCRbeta CDR3 regions were amplified from genomic DNA using the immunoSEQ Assay, a bias-controlled multiplex PCR. From the authors' description of their analysis: Nucleated cell counts per sample were estimated from amplification of reference gene primers within the assay. To quantify the absolute abundance of each unique TCRbeta CDR3 rearrangement, sequence reads were collapsed and filtered. Productive Simpson clonality was computed per sample as the square root of Simpson's diversity index over productive rearrangements. As stored in TCRdb, this immuneACCESS dataset retains in-frame rearrangements with V and J assigned. A fraction of the clones does not appear; measured against another copy, unresolved V genes explain less than half of the discrepancy, and the remainder lacks a known reason. That table supplies the V and J calls and clone size; D and trimming were determined from the DNA. This sample holds roughly 360,000 clones; around 87% were observed only once. The top ten constitute approximately 1.2% of the sample.

In the prospective study, participants were about 18 to 89 years old, resided in about two dozen geographic areas of the United States, and were enrolled through a virtual design. Cohort assignment in the prospective study relied on participant-reported clinical history from a screening survey and a study questionnaire. For ImmuneRACE Cohort 3, a participant was defined as recovered based on two consecutive negative NP/OP PCR tests, clearance by a healthcare professional, or resolution of symptoms. Mobile phlebotomists in the prospective study collected whole blood, serum and a nasopharyngeal or oropharyngeal swab from every participant. Participants in the prospective study had the option to provide additional blood draws and questionnaires over a roughly two-month period. Blood samples from the prospective study were shipped frozen or at room temperature prior to DNA extraction.

The receptor was derived from a man aged 25-45 years who had recovered from COVID-19. Sequencing was carried out using PBMCs or T cells enriched from blood (not recorded which). The chain is encoded by TRBV19 joined to TRBJ1-5; a tentative D match to TRBD1 spans 6 bases. The CDR3 amino acid sequence is: CASSPLPGVPGNQPQHF. DNA sequence: TGTGCCAGTAGTCCACTGCCAGGGGTCCCAGGCAATCAGCCCCAGCATTTT.